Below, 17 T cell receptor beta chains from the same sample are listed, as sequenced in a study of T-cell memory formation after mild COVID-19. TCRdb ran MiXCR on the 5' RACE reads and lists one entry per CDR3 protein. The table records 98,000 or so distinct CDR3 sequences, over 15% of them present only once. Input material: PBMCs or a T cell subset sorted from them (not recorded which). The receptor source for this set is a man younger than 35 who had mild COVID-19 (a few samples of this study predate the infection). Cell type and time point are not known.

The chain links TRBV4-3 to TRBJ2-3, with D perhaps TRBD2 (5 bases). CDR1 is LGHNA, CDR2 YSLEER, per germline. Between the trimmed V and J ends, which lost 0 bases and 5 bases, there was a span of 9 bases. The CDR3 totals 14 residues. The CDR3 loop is CASSQEARGDTQYF. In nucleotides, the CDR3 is TGCGCCAGCAGCCAAGAGGCTCGGGGAGATACGCAGTATTTT.

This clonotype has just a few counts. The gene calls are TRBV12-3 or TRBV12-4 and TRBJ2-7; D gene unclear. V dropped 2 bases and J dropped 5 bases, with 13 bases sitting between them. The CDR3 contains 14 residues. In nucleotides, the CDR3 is TGTGCCAGCAGTTTACGCAGGTCCCCGCACGAGCAGTACGTC. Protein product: CASSLRRSPHEQYV.

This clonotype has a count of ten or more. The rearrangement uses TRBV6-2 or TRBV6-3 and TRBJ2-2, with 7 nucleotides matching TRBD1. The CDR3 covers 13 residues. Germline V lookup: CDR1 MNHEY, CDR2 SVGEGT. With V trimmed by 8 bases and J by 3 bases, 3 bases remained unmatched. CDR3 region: CASVGQHTGELFF. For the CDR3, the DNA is TGTGCCAGCGTGGGACAGCACACCGGGGAGCTGTTTTTT.

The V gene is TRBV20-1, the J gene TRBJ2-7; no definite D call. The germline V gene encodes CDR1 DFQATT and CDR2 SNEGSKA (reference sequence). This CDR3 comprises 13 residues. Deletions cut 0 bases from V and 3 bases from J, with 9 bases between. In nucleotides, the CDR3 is TGCAGTGCTAGAGATCAGGAGAGCTACGAGCAGTACGTC. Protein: CSARDQESYEQYV.

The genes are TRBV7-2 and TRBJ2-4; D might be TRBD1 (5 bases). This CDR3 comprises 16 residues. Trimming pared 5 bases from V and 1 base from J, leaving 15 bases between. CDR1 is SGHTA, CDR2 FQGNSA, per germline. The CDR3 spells CASSLKGSQAKNIQYF. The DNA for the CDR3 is TGTGCCAGCAGCCTTAAGGGGTCCCAGGCCAAAAACATTCAGTACTTC.

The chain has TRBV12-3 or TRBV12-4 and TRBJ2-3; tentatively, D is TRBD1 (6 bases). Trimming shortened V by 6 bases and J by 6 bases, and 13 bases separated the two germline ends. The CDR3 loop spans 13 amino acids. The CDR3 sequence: CASRRWGRDTQYF. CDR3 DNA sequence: TGTGCCAGCAGACGTTGGGGGCGGGATACGCAGTATTTT.

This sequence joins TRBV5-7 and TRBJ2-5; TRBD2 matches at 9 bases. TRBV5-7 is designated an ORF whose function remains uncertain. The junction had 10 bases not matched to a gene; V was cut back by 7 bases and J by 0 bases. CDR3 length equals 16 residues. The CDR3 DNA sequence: TGTGCCAGCCCCATTGCGGCGGGGGGGTACCAAGAGACCCAGTACTTC. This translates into CASPIAAGGYQETQYF.

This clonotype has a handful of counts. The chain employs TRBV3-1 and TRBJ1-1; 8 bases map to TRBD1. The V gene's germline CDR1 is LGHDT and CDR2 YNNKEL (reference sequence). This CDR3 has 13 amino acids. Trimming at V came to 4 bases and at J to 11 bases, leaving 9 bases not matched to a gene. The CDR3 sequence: CASSPGDRRVAFF. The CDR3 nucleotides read TGTGCCAGCAGCCCCGGGGACAGGCGGGTGGCTTTCTTT.

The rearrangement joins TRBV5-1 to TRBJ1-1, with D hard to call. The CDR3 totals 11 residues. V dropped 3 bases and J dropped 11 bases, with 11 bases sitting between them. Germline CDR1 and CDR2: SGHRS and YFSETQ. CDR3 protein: CASSSGRTAFF. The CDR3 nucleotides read TGCGCCAGCAGCTCTGGGAGGACGGCTTTCTTT.

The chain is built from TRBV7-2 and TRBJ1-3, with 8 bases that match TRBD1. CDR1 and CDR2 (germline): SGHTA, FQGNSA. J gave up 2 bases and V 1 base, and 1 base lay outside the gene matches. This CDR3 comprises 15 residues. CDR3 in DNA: TGTGCCAGCAGCTTAGTCAGGGGGCCTGGAAACACCATATATTTT. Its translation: CASSLVRGPGNTIYF.

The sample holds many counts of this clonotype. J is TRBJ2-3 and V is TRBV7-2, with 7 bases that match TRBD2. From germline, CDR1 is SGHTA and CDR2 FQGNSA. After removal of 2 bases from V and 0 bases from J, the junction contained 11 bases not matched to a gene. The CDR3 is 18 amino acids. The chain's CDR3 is CASSLNGPSGSSTDTQYF. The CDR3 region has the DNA TGTGCCAGCAGCTTAAATGGGCCTAGCGGATCTAGCACAGATACGCAGTATTTT.

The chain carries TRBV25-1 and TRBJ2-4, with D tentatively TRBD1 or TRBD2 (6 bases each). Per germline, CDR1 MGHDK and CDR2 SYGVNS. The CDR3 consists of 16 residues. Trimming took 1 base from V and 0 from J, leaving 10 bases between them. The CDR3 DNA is TGTGCCAGCAGTGAATTGGGGGGCCTAGCCAAAAACATTCAGTACTTC. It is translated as CASSELGGLAKNIQYF. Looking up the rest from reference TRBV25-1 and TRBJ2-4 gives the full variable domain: EADIYQTPRYLVIGTGKKITLECSQTMGHDKMYWYQQDPGMELHLIHYSYGVNSTEKGDLSSESTVSRIRTEHFPLTLESARPSHTSQYLCASSELGGLAKNIQYFGAGTRLSVL.

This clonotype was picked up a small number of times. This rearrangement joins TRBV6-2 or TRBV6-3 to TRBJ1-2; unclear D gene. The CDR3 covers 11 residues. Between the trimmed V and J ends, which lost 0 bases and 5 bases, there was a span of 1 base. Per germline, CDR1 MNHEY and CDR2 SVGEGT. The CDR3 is CASSYSYGYTF. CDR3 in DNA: TGTGCCAGCAGTTACTCGTATGGCTACACCTTC.

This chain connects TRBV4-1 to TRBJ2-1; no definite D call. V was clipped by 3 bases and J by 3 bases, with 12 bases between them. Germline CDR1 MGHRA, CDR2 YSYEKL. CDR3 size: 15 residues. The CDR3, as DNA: TGCGCCAGCAGCCAGCTTGGGGTTGTCTACAATGAGCAGTTCTTC. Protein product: CASSQLGVVYNEQFF.

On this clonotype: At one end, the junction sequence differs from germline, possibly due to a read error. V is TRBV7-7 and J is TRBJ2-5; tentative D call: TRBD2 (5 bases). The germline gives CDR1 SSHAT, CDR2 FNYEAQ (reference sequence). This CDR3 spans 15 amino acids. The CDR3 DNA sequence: TGTGCTAGCAGCTTTGGTAACGGGATGCAAGAGACCCAGTACTTC. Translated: CASSFGNGMQETQYF.

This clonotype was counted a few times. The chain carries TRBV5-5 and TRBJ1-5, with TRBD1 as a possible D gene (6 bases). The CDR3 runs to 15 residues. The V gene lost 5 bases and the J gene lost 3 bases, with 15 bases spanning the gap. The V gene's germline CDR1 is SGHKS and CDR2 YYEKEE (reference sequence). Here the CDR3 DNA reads TGTGCCAGCAGGCCTGGACAGAGTCACAATCAGCCCCAGCATTTT. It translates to CASRPGQSHNQPQHF. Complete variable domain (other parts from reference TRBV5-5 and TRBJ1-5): DAGVTQSPTHLIKTRGQQVTLRCSPISGHKSVSWYQQVLGQGPQFIFQYYEKEERGRGNFPDRFSARQFPNYSSELNVNALLLGDSALYLCASRPGQSHNQPQHFGDGTRLSIL.

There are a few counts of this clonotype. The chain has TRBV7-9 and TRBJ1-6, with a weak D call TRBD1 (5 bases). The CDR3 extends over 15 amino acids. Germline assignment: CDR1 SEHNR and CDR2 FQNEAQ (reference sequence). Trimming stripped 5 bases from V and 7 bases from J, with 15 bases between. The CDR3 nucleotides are TGTGCCAGCAGCCTACTGCCGGGGGGAAATTCACCCCTCCACTTT. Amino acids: CASSLLPGGNSPLHF.